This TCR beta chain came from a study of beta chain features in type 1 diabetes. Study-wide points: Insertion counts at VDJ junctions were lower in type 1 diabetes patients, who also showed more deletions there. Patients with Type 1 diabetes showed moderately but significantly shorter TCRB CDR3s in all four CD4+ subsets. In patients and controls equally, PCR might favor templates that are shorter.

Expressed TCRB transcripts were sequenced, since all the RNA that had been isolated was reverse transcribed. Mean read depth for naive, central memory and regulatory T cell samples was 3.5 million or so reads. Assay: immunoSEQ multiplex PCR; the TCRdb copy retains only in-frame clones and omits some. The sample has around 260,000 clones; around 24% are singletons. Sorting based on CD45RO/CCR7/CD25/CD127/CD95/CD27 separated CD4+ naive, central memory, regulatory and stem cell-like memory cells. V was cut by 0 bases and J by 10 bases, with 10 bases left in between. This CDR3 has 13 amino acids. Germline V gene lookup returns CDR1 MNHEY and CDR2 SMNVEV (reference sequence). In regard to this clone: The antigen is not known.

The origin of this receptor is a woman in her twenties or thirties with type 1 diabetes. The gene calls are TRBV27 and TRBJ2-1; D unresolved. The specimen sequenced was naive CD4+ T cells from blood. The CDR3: CASSLSQRFEQFF. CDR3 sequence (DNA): TGTGCCAGCAGTTTATCGCAGAGGTTCGAGCAGTTCTTC.